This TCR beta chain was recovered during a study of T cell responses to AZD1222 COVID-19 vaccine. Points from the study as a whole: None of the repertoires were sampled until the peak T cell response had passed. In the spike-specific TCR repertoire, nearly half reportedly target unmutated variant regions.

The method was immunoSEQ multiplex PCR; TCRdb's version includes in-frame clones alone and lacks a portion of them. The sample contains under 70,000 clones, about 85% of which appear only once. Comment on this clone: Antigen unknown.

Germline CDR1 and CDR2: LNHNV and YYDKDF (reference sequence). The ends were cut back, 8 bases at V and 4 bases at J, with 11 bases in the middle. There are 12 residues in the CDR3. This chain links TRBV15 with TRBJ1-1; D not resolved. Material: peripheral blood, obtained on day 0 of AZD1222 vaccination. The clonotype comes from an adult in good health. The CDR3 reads CATGEHATEAFF. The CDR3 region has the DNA TGTGCCACCGGCGAGCATGCCACTGAAGCTTTCTTT.